This TCR beta chain was sequenced for a study of blood T cell repertoires in COVID-19 (dated by TCRdb to the early 2020s). The study in broad terms: Samples from collaborators originated in the United States, Italy and Spain and spanned both the acute and convalescent phases of COVID-19. The prospective study material was composed of cDNA or gDNA derived from T cells, B-cell-depleted T cells, or PBMCs. The dataset comprised deeply sampled blood TCRbeta repertoires from subjects exposed to, actively infected with, or recovered from COVID-19. The repertoires were released in a freely available public database intended as a resource for research on the immune response to SARS-CoV-2. Samples came from the ongoing ImmuneRACE study (first 160 participants) plus 1,254 subjects from 6 global collaborators. Sample metadata almost always included a de-identified subject ID, COVID-19 status, age in years and sex. Where available, HLA class I and class II types were taken from metadata supplied by the sample provider and were not determined by assay-based typing. The paper's findings and limits, for the study overall: How much clinical and demographic metadata was included differed by source and by participant, and the metadata was provided uncurated.

The immunoSEQ Assay, a bias-controlled multiplex PCR, was used to amplify TCRbeta CDR3 regions from genomic DNA. As for the original processing: Within the assay, amplification of reference gene primers was used to estimate how many nucleated cells each sample contained. To quantify the absolute abundance of each unique TCRbeta CDR3 rearrangement, sequence reads were collapsed and filtered. For each sample, productive Simpson clonality was calculated as the square root of Simpson's diversity index over productive rearrangements. This immuneACCESS table, as held by TCRdb, lists in-frame sequences with V and J called but not all clones. Of the missing ones, under half trace to an unresolved V gene in checked studies; the others have no known cause. The D gene and trimming were derived from the DNA, and the V and J assignments and clone size from that table. In all, the sample holds 350,000 to 550,000 clones, and 87% of those were seen once. The ten most abundant clones make up approximately 2% of the sample.

V loses 1 base, J loses 5 bases, and the germline ends lie 14 bases apart. Via the germline V gene, CDR1 is SGHDN and CDR2 FVKESK. The CDR3 spans 15 residues, from the cysteine through the phenylalanine. This entry keeps only the CDR3 DNA: 45 bases, framed from base 1. As for this clone: The target of this receptor is not known. No per-base quality is available; no much larger clone lies one base away.

Enrolling through a virtual design, the prospective study's participants ranged in age from about 18 to 100 years and lived across 20 to 25 United States geographic areas. In the prospective study, participants were assigned to cohorts based on the clinical history participants reported in a screening survey and a study questionnaire. In the prospective study, whole blood, serum and a nasopharyngeal or oropharyngeal swab were collected from each participant by mobile phlebotomists. Over a 2-month period, participants in the prospective study had the option of providing additional blood draws and questionnaires. Before DNA extraction, blood samples from the prospective study were shipped at room temperature or frozen.

The clonotype comes from a woman between 18 and 29 years old with acute COVID-19. Sequencing used PBMCs or T cells enriched from blood (not recorded which). The receptor chain draws on TRBV14 and TRBJ1-1; TRBD1 is a possible D gene, resting on 6 matching bases. The nucleotide sequence reads TGTGCCAGCAGCCAAGGTCGGGGGGCTTTTACTGAAGCTTTCTTT. Protein translation: CASSQGRGAFTEAFF.